The text below deals with one T cell receptor (beta chain). Some clones are missing from TCRdb's copy, which holds only in-frame ones; the method was immunoSEQ multiplex PCR. This sample has roughly 370,000 clones; around 90% occur once, and the top ten carry roughly 6.4%. These data originate in a study of control samples from healthy donors and cancer patients. Per the germline V gene, CDR1 is MDHEN and CDR2 is SYDVKM. CDR3 length: 15 amino acids. V trimming: 6 bases; J trimming: 0 bases; junction bases outside the gene matches: 6. The receptor's source is a man aged 40-49 years with head and neck cancer. The source material was PBMCs. The chain carries TRBV28 and TRBJ2-7; 9 bases match TRBD2. CDR3 nucleotide sequence: TGTGCCAGCAGGACTAGCGGAAAGAGCTCCTACGAGCAGTACTTC. Translation: CASRTSGKSSYEQYF.